This T cell receptor (beta chain) came from a study of graft-versus-host responses after intestinal transplantation. Findings and caveats of the study: Early post-transplant falls in HvG clones accompanied the peak levels of circulating GvH clones. Recipient marrow harbored GvH clones, some of which surfaced first in ileum or blood.

Method: immunoSEQ multiplex PCR; TCRdb's copy keeps in-frame clones and lacks some. The profile covers about 110,000 clones, with 93% appearing a single time and under 1.5% taken by the ten largest. This CDR3 spans 13 amino acids. Germline CDR1 is LNHDA and CDR2 is SQIVND (reference sequence). For this clone: Its antigen is not known. The germline gene is not matched at one end of the junction; a read error may be the cause.

The TCR was taken from a human donor who was the organ donor for an intestinal transplant. The chain carries TRBV19 and TRBJ2-2; D might be TRBD2 (5 bases). The sequencing used unstimulated CD8+ T cells sorted from spleen or lymph node cells, collected before transplant. CDR3: CASSHSGTGELVF. The CDR3 DNA reads TGTGCCAGTAGTCATAGTGGCACCGGGGAGCTGGTTTTT.